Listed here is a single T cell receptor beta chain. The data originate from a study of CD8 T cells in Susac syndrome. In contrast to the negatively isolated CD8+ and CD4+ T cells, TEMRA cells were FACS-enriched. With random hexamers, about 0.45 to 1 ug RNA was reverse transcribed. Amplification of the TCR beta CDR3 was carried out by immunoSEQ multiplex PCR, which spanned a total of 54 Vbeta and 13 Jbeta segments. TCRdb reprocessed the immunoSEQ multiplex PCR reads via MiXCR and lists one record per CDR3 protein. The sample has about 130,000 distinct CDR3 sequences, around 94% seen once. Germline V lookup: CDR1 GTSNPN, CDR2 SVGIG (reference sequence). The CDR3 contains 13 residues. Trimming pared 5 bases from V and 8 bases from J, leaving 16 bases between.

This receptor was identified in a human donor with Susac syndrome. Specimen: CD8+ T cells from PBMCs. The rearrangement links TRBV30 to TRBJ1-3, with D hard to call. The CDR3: CAWSRGVWDTIYF. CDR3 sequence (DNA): TGTGCCTGGTCTCGGGGAGTTTGGGACACCATATATTTT.